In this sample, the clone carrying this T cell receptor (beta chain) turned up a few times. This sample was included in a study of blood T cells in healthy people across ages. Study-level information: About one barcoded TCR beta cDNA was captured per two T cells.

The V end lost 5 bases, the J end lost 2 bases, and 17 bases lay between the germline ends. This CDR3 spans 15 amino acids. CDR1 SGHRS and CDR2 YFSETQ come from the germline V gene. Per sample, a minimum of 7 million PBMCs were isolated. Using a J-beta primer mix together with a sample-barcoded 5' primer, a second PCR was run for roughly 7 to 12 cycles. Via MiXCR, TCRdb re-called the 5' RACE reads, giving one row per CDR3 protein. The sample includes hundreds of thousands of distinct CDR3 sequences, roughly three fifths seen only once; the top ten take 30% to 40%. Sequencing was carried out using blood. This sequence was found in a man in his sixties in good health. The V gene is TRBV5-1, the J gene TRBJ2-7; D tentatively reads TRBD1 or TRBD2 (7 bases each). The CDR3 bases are TGCGCCAGCAGAGACGGGGGGACAGCACCCTACGAGCAGTACTTC. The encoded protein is CASRDGGTAPYEQYF.